This T cell receptor beta chain stems from a study of T cell responses to AZD1222 COVID-19 vaccine. Libraries were prepared by immunoSEQ multiplex PCR; TCRdb keeps only in-frame clonotypes and omits some of them. Of more than 150,000 clones listed, 94% were seen once; the top ten hold 1.5% to 2%. The V and J ends lost 2 bases and 3 bases respectively, with 16 bases between them. Germline-derived CDR1 and CDR2 are LGHNA and YSLEER. The CDR3 extends over 16 amino acids. The clonotype comes from an adult who received the AZD1222 COVID-19 vaccine. V gene TRBV4-3 combines with J gene TRBJ1-1, with D perhaps TRBD1 (5 bases). The source material was peripheral blood, sampled 28 days after the second AZD1222 dose. DNA for the CDR3: TGCGCCAGCAGCCAATTAGGCGGCAGGGATCACACTGAAGCTTTCTTT. Protein: CASSQLGGRDHTEAFF.